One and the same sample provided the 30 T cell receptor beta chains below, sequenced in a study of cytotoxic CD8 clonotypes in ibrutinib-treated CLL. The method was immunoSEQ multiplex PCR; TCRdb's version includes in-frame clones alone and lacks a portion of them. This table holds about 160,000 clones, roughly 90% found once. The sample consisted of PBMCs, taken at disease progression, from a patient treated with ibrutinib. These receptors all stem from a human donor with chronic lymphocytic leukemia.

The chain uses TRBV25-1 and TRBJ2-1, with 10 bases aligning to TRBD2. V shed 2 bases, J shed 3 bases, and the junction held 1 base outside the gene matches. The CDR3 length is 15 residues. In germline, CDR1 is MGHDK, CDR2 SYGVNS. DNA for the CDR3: TGTGCCAGCAGTGAAATAGCGGGAGGCTACAATGAGCAGTTCTTC. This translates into CASSEIAGGYNEQFF. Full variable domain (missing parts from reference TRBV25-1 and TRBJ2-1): EADIYQTPRYLVIGTGKKITLECSQTMGHDKMYWYQQDPGMELHLIHYSYGVNSTEKGDLSSESTVSRIRTEHFPLTLESARPSHTSQYLCASSEIAGGYNEQFFGPGTRLTVL.

The CDR3 here is CASSEFAGGPYEQYF. For the CDR3, the DNA is TGTGCCAGCAGTGAATTTGCAGGGGGGCCGTACGAGCAGTACTTC. This chain uses TRBV25-1 with TRBJ2-7; perhaps TRBD1 as D (7 bases). CDR1 MGHDK and CDR2 SYGVNS come from the germline V gene. The CDR3 length is 15 residues. The V end was cut by 1 base, the J end by 4 bases, with 14 bases between.

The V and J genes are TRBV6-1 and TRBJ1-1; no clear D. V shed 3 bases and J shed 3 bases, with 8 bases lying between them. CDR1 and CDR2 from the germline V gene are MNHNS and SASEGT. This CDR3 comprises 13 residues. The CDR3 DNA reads TGTGCCAGCAGTGACGGGATGTACACTGAAGCTTTCTTT. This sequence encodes CASSDGMYTEAFF.

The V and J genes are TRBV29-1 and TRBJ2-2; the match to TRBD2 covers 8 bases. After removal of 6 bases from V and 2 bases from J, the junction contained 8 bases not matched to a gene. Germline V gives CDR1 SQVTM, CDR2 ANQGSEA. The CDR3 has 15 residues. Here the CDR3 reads CSVIAGTLNTGELFF. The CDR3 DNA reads TGCAGCGTGATAGCGGGGACGCTTAACACCGGGGAGCTGTTTTTT.

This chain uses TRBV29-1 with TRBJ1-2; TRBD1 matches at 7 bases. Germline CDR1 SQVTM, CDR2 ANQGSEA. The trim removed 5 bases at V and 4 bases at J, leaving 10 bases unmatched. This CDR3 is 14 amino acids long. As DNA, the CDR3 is TGCAGCGTTTCGGGGGACAGACGGCCCTATGGCTACACCTTC. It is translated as CSVSGDRRPYGYTF.

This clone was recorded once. The CDR3 DNA reads TGTGCCAGCAGCTTAGCCCGGGACTACGAGCAGTACTTC. Translation gives CASSLARDYEQYF. V gene TRBV7-8 combines with J gene TRBJ2-7; D is perhaps TRBD2 (5 bases). Germline V gene lookup returns CDR1 SGHVS and CDR2 FQNEAQ. The CDR3 runs 13 residues. Deletions cut 0 bases from V and 3 bases from J, with 6 bases between.

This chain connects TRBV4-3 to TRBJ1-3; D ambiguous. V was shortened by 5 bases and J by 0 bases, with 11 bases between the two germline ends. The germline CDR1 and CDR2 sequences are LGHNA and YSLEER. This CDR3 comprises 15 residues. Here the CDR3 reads CASSTRTASGNTIYF. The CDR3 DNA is TGCGCCAGCAGCACCCGGACGGCCTCTGGAAACACCATATATTTT.

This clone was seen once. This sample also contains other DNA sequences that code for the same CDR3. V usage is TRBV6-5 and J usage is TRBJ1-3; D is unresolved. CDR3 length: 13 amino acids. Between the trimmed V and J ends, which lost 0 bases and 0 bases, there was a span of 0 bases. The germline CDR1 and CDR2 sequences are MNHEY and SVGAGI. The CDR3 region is CASSYSSGNTIYF. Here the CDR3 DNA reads TGTGCCAGCAGTTACTCCTCTGGAAACACCATATATTTT.

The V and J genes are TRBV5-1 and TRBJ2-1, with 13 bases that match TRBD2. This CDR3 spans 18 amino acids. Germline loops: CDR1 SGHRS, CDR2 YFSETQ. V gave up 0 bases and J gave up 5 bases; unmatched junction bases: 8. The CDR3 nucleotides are TGCGCCAGCAGCTTGGGGGGAACTAGCGGGAGGGCCGACAATGAGCAGTTCTTC. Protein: CASSLGGTSGRADNEQFF.

CDR3 protein: CASSPGTSGTYEQYF. DNA of the CDR3: TGCGCCAGCAGCCCGGGGACTAGCGGGACGTACGAGCAGTACTTC. The J gene is TRBJ2-7, the V gene TRBV5-1, with TRBD2 matching 13 bases. J lost 4 bases, V lost 4 bases, and 5 bases had no gene match. Germline V CDR1 and CDR2: SGHRS, YFSETQ. The CDR3 totals 15 residues.

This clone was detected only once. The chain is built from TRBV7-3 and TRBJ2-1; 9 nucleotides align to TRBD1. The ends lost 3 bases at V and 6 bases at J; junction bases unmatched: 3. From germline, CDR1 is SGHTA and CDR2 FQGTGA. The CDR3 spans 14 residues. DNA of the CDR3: TGTGCCAGCAGCTTGAGGACAGGGGTCAATGAGCAGTTCTTC. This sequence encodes CASSLRTGVNEQFF.

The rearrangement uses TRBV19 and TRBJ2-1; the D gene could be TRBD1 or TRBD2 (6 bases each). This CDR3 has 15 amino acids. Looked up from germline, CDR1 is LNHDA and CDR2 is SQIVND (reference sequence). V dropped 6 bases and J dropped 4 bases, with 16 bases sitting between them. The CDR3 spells CASSQPPGAYNEQFF. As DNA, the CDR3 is TGTGCCAGTAGCCAGCCCCCGGGGGCTTACAATGAGCAGTTCTTC.

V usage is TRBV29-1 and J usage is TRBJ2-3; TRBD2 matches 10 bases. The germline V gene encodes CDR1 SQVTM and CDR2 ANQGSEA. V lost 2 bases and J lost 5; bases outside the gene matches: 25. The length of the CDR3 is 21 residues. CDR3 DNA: TGCAGCGTTGAATCGAGGTACGAGGTTGGATGGCTAGCGGGAGTTGGAGATACGCAGTATTTT. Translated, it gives CSVESRYEVGWLAGVGDTQYF.

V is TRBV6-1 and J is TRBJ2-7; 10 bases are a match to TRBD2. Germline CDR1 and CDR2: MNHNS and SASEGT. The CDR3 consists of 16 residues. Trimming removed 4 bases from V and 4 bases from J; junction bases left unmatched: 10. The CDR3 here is CASSAPLAGAQYEQYF. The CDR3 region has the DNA TGTGCCAGCAGTGCGCCGCTAGCGGGGGCCCAATACGAGCAGTACTTC.

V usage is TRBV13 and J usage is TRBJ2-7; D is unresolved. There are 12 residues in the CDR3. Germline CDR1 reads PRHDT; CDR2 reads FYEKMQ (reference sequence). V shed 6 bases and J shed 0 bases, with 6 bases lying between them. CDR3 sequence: CASRGGSYEQYF. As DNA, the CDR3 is TGTGCCAGCAGAGGCGGCTCCTACGAGCAGTACTTC.

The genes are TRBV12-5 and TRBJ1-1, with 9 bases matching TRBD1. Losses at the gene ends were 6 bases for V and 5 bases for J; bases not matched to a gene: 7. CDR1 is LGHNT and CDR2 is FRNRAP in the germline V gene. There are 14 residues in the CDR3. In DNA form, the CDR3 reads TGTGCTAGTGGATGGACAGGGGTCAAAACTGAAGCTTTCTTT. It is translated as CASGWTGVKTEAFF.

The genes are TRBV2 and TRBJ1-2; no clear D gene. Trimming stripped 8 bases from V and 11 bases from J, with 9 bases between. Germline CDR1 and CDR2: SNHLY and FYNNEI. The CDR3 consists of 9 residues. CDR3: CASELSYTF. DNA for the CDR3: TGTGCCAGCGAATTGTCGTACACCTTC.

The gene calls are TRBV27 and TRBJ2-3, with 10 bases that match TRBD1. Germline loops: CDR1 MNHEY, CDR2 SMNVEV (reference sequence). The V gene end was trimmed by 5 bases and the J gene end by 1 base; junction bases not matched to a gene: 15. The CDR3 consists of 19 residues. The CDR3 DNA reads TGTGCCAGCAGTCCACCACCCGGGACAGGGGTTTTGGGCACAGATACGCAGTATTTT. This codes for CASSPPPGTGVLGTDTQYF.

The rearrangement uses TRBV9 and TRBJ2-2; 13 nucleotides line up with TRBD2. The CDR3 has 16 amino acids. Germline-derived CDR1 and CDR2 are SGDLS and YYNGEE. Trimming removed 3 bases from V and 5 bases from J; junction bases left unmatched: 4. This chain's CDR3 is CASSGTSGRGTGELFF. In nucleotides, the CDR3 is TGTGCCAGCAGCGGGACTAGCGGGAGAGGGACCGGGGAGCTGTTTTTT.

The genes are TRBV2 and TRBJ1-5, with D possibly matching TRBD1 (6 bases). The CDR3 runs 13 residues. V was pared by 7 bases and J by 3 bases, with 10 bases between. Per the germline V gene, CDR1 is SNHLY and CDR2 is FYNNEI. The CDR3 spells CASKGGYNQPQHF. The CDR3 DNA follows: TGTGCCAGCAAGGGGGGGTACAATCAGCCCCAGCATTTT.

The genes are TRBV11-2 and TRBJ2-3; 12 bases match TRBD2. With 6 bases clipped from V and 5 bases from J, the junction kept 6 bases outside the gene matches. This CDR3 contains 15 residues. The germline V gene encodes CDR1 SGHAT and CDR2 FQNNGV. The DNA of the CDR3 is TGTGCCAGCAGTTCTAGCGGGAGGGCCGGAGATACGCAGTATTTT. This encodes CASSSSGRAGDTQYF. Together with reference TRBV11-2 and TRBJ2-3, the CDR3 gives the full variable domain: EAGVAQSPRYKIIEKRQSVAFWCNPISGHATLYWYQQILGQGPKLLIQFQNNGVVDDSQLPKDRFSAERLKGVDSTLKIQPAKLEDSAVYLCASSSSGRAGDTQYFGPGTRLTVL.

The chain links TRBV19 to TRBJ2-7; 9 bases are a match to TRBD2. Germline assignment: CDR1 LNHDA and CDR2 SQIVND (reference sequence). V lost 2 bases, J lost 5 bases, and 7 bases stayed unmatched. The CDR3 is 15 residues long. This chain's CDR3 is CASSINLAGNNEQYF. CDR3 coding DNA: TGTGCCAGTAGTATAAACCTAGCGGGAAATAACGAGCAGTACTTC.

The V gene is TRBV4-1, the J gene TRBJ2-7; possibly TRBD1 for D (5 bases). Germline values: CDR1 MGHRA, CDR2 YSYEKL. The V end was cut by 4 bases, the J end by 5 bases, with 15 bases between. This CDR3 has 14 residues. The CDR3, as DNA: TGCGCCAGCAGCCCCTGGGGCAGAAAAAACGAGCAGTACTTC. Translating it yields CASSPWGRKNEQYF.

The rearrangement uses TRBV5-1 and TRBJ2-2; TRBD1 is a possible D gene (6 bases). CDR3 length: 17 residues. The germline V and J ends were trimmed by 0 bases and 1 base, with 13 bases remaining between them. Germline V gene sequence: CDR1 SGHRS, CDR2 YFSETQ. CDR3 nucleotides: TGCGCCAGCAGCTTGGTTGGCGTGGGACAGAACACCGGGGAGCTGTTTTTT. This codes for CASSLVGVGQNTGELFF.

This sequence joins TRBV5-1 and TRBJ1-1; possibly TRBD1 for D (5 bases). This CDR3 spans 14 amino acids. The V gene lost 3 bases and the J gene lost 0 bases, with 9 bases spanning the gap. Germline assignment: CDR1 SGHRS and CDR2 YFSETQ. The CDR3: CASSSIQVNTEAFF. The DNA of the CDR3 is TGCGCCAGCAGCTCTATACAGGTGAACACTGAAGCTTTCTTT. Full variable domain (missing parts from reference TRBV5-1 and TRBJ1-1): KAGVTQTPRYLIKTRGQQVTLSCSPISGHRSVSWYQQTPGQGLQFLFEYFSETQRNKGNFPGRFSGRQFSNSRSEMNVSTLELGDSALYLCASSSIQVNTEAFFGQGTRLTVV.

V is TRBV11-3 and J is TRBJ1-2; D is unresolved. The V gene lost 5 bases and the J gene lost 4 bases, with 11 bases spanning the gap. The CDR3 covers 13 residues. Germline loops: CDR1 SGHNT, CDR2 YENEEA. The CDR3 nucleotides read TGTGCCAGCAGCCTATCACTAGCCTATGGCTACACCTTC. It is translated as CASSLSLAYGYTF.

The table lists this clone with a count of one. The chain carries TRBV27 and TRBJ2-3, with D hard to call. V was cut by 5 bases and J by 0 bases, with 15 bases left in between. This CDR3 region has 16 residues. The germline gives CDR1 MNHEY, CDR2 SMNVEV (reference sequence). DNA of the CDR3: TGTGCCAGCAGTCCATCAAGACACAGTAGCACAGATACGCAGTATTTT. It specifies CASSPSRHSSTDTQYF.

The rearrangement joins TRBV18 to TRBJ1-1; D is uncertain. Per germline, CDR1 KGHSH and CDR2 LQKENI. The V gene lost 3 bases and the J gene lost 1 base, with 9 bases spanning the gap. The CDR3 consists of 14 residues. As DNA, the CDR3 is TGTGCCAGCTCACCGGAAGGAAGGAACACTGAAGCTTTCTTT. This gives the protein CASSPEGRNTEAFF.

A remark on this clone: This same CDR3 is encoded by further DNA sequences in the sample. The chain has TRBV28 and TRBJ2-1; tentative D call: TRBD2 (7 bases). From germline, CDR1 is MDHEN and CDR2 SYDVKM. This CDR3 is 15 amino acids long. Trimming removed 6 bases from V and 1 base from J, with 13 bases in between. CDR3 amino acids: CASSGLGGSYNEQFF. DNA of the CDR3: TGTGCCAGCAGCGGACTAGGGGGTTCCTACAATGAGCAGTTCTTC.

In nucleotides, the CDR3 is TGTGCCAGCAGCTTCCATCCCGGACAGGGAGAAGCTTTCTTT. Protein sequence: CASSFHPGQGEAFF. The V and J genes are TRBV5-8 and TRBJ1-1; 8 bases are a match to TRBD1. V lost 2 bases and J lost 8; bases outside the gene matches: 8. CDR3 length: 14 amino acids. CDR1 is SGHTS, CDR2 YDEGEE, per germline.